The clone carrying this TCR beta chain was observed many times. A read error may account for a junction end that differs from germline. TCRdb analysed the 5' RACE reads with MiXCR anew, one entry per CDR3 protein. The table includes about 59,000 distinct CDR3 sequences, about 12% detected once. This specimen belongs to a study of early T cells in non-severe SARS-CoV-2 infection. This CDR3 region has 16 residues. CDR1 is SEHNR and CDR2 is FQNEAQ in the germline V gene (reference sequence). V and J are TRBV7-9 and TRBJ2-5; D not resolved. The sequences come from whole blood, collected at baseline. This clonotype originated in an adult who was a healthcare worker with PCR-confirmed SARS-CoV-2 infection or an uninfected control (not recorded which). CDR3 nucleotides: TGTGCCAGCAGTTTAGGTCGCGGCAGCTTCCAAGAGACCCAGTACTTC. Amino acid sequence: CASSLGRGSFQETQYF.